This T cell receptor beta chain came from a study of shared clonotypes between healthy human individuals (dated by TCRdb to about 2020). As for the study more broadly: A few men and two women, aged 18 to 49 years, made up the cohort. For each donor, CD4 naive and CD4 memory were each given three plates, CD8 naive was given two plates, and CD8 memory was given one plate. Different laboratories and diverse techniques were used to prepare libraries and sequence TCR repertoires, to increase sequencing depth and limit assay-specific biases. Blood TCR repertoires of a handful of healthy adults were deeply sequenced to estimate repertoire size and the extent of clonotype sharing between individuals. Leukapheresis yielded between about 0.94 and 10 billion PBMCs per donor. The investigation overall reported the following: Rarefaction of sorted-subset datasets indicated incomplete sequencing despite the large sequencing depth. Naive subsets generally had larger estimated clonotype richness than memory subsets. Based on pairwise subsampling, the degree of clonotype sharing among donors was expected to be affected by sequencing depth. Only blood was sampled, and tissue TCR repertoires likely differ from those in blood. Because the study included only a small number of donors, the genetic and exposure-history diversity represented was limited. Across four donors, around 5% of naive CD4, roughly 3.5% of naive CD8, approximately 2.5% of memory CD4, and under 0.45% of memory CD8 clonotypes were shared. Compared with non-shared clonotypes, the clonotypes found in all four sorted-subset donors had higher generation probabilities.

Details on this clone: This clone's antigen is unknown. Per-nucleotide qualities are absent, and no much larger clonotype sits a single base away.

Using the deep immunoSEQ assay, TCR CDR3 regions were amplified from genomic DNA by multiplex PCR. Extracted genomic DNA from each cell subset was distributed evenly across all wells of several immunoSEQ 96-well plates, and each plate was treated as a replicate. For sorted subsets, roughly 200 ng genomic DNA, equal to tens of thousands of T cell genomes, was loaded into each replicate PCR. Purified libraries were quantified with a Qubit 3.0 fluorometer, sized on a Bioanalyzer 2100, and re-quantified with the KAPA Library Quantification kit. A separate single-read 150-cycle Illumina NextSeq 550 flow cell was used to sequence each immunoSEQ 96-well plate. For the original study's pipeline: Because the immunoSEQ output held only junctional sequences and lacked quality scores, the filtering could not match the filtering applied to full-length reads. To assign V/J genes and CDR3, sequences were annotated using PyIR, a Python wrapper for IgBLAST v1.9, with IMGT germline references. Any read was removed if the V/J assignment was weak (E-value above 1e-6), the CDR3 was missing, or the read contained stop codons, out-of-frame junctions, or ambiguous translated residues. V3J clonotypes were defined as sequences sharing the same inferred V gene, J gene, and CDR3 amino acid sequence. To compute the percentage overlap between repertoires, the number of shared unique clonotypes was divided by the size of the smaller repertoire. Repertoire richness was assessed with RTK rarefaction, the Chao1 estimator, and Recon v2.1 estimates of unobserved clonotypes. For all TCRbeta clonotypes obtained by the gDNA method from a handful of donors, generation probabilities were computed with OLGA. TCRdb provides this immuneACCESS table in a form limited to in-frame rearrangements. Some clones are lacking; in checked studies, under half of them reflect an unresolved V gene, and why the rest are absent is not known. Clone size and V and J calls were adopted from that table, with D and trimming inferred from the DNA. This sample comprises almost 700,000 clones, 90% to 95% of them detected only once. Clones ranked in the top ten supply 24% of the sample.

CDR1 MDHEN and CDR2 SYDVKM are derived from the germline V gene. The V and J ends are trimmed by 6 bases and 0 bases, leaving 12 bases between them. Including the terminal cysteine and phenylalanine, the CDR3 comprises 15 residues. The retained sequence is limited to the CDR3, 45 bases, with the frame set at the first base. For the CD8 naive samples, CD45RO-negative cells were positively selected for CCR7, yielding a CD45RA+CCR7+ population from which TemRA cells were excluded. Donors were healthy HIV-negative adults with no recently reported acute infections or vaccinations. All donors were Caucasian adults living in Nashville, Tennessee, USA. Blood was obtained by leukapheresis, after which PBMCs were separated by Ficoll-Histopaque density gradient centrifugation and cryopreserved in liquid nitrogen vapor phase. Analytical flow cytometry was used to check the purity and quantity of each magnetically sorted T cell population. Each sorted fraction had its genomic DNA isolated and then quantified by UV absorbance on a Nanodrop 2000c.

Sequences were obtained from naive CD8+ T cells sorted from blood. The intended sense of this specimen's cell subset or site label: CD45RA+CCR7+. The receptor chain draws on TRBV28 and TRBJ2-1; the D segment cannot be called with confidence. This sequence was found in a man aged 30-40 years in good health. The nucleotide sequence reads TGTGCCAGCAGAGTTGACACGAGCTCCTACAATGAGCAGTTCTTC. Translated, this is CASRVDTSSYNEQFF. Reference TRBV28 and TRBJ2-1 genes cover what lies past the CDR3, so the full variable domain is DVKVTQSSRYLVKRTGEKVFLECVQDMDHENMFWYRQDPGLGLRLIYFSYDVKMKEKGDIPEGYSVSREKKERFSLILESASTNQTSMYLCASRVDTSSYNEQFFGPGTRLTVL.